This TCR beta chain was obtained from a study of blood T cell repertoires in COVID-19. Across the study: The analysed material was cDNA or gDNA that came from T cells, B-cell-depleted T cells, or PBMCs.

Under the authors' procedure: Nucleated cell counts were estimated from reference gene primer amplification. Assay used: immunoSEQ multiplex PCR; TCRdb lists only in-frame clones, some missing. The V and J calls and clone size are taken from that table; D and trimming were inferred from the DNA. Here the sample spans about 220,000 clones, roughly 86% being singletons. Material: peripheral blood. The sequence derives from a woman aged 45-60 years with COVID-19, enrolled during active disease.

This CDR3 is CASSPTGFKGKLFF. The DNA for the CDR3 is TGTGCCAGCAGCCCTACAGGGTTTAAAGGAAAACTGTTTTTT. The chain recombines TRBV11-2 with TRBJ1-4, with D possibly matching TRBD1 (6 bases). CDR1 is SGHAT, CDR2 FQNNGV, per germline. This CDR3 contains 14 residues. The V end was cut by 5 bases, the J end by 10 bases, with 17 bases between.